This entry lists 16 T cell receptor beta chains sequenced from one sample in a study of shared clonotypes between healthy human individuals. Libraries were prepared by immunoSEQ multiplex PCR; TCRdb keeps only in-frame clonotypes and omits some of them. This sample has a few million clones, with 90% to 95% found just once. The material sequenced was naive CD4+ T cells sorted from blood. This sample's subset: CD45RA+ positively selected. The receptor source for this set is a young man in good health.

This chain links TRBV5-1 with TRBJ2-7; 8 bases align to TRBD1. CDR1 and CDR2 (germline): SGHRS, YFSETQ. This CDR3 contains 14 residues. V dropped 4 bases and J dropped 3; count of bases not matched to a gene: 6. The CDR3 here is CASSEEGQGYEQYF. The CDR3 bases are TGCGCCAGCAGCGAGGAAGGACAGGGCTACGAGCAGTACTTC.

Notes on this clone: Other DNA variants within this sample encode the same CDR3. J is TRBJ2-3 and V is TRBV30; no clear D. Germline V gene sequence: CDR1 GTSNPN, CDR2 SVGIG (reference sequence). Trimming took off 1 base at V and 2 bases at J, with 7 bases between the two ends. The CDR3 is made up of 13 amino acids. CDR3: CAWSGGFTDTQYF. The DNA of the CDR3 is TGTGCCTGGAGTGGTGGGTTCACAGATACGCAGTATTTT.

The chain uses TRBV18 and TRBJ2-3; no clear D. V lost 4 bases and J lost 0, with 8 bases in between. The CDR3 runs 14 residues. Germline CDR1 is KGHSH and CDR2 is LQKENI. CDR3 in DNA: TGTGCCAGCTCACTTACACTTAGCACAGATACGCAGTATTTT. This sequence encodes CASSLTLSTDTQYF.

V and J are TRBV6-6 and TRBJ2-5; 11 bases map to TRBD2. The length of the CDR3 is 15 residues. With 10 bases clipped from V and 0 bases from J, the junction kept 7 bases outside the gene matches. Germline V gives CDR1 MNHNY, CDR2 SVGAGI (reference sequence). The CDR3 DNA is TGTGCCACCATTAGCGGGGGGGCCAACCAAGAGACCCAGTACTTC. The encoded protein is CATISGGANQETQYF.

This chain joins TRBV7-9 and TRBJ1-1; D uncertain. CDR1 and CDR2 from the germline V gene are SEHNR and FQNEAQ (reference sequence). This CDR3 has 11 residues. V was shortened by 4 bases and J by 10 bases, with 10 bases between the two germline ends. CDR3: CASSSSWGAFF. In DNA, the CDR3 is TGTGCCAGCAGCTCCAGTTGGGGAGCTTTCTTT.

Regarding this clone: A junction end diverges from the germline sequence, so it may reflect a read error. V gene TRBV7-9 combines with J gene TRBJ2-3; D might be TRBD1 (6 bases). Germline V gene lookup returns CDR1 SEHNR and CDR2 FQNEAQ (reference sequence). The length of the CDR3 is 9 residues. CDR3 nucleotide sequence: TGTGCCAGCAGCCTACAGGGCGATTTT. Its protein product is CASSLQGDF.

This clone was seen only once. The genes are TRBV6-1 and TRBJ2-7, with 12 bases that match TRBD1. Per germline, CDR1 MNHNS and CDR2 SASEGT. The CDR3 has 15 amino acids. With V trimmed by 3 bases and J by 6 bases, 6 bases remained unmatched. CDR3 in DNA: TGTGCCAGCAGTGAGTGGGACAGGGGGCCGCGCGAGCAGTACTTC. This translates into CASSEWDRGPREQYF.

This chain connects TRBV6-6 to TRBJ2-1; D remains unclear. Trimming removed 6 bases from V and 6 bases from J, with 6 bases in between. Germline V gene lookup returns CDR1 MNHNY and CDR2 SVGAGI (reference sequence). The CDR3 contains 11 residues. CDR3 coding DNA: TGTGCCAGCAGCCCAACCAATGAGCAGTTCTTC. It translates to CASSPTNEQFF.

This chain uses TRBV7-2 with TRBJ2-4, with D possibly being TRBD1 or TRBD2 (6 bases each). CDR1 and CDR2 (germline): SGHTA, FQGNSA. CDR3 length: 16 residues. V was pared by 5 bases and J by 0 bases, with 14 bases between. The CDR3 protein is CASSPGGGRAKNIQYF. CDR3 DNA: TGTGCCAGCAGCCCCGGGGGCGGGCGAGCCAAAAACATTCAGTACTTC.

This clone was observed a handful of times. The chain has TRBV10-3 and TRBJ1-2; D remains unclear. Germline CDR1 reads ENHRY; CDR2 reads SYGVKD. The V gene lost 0 bases and the J gene lost 8 bases, with 13 bases spanning the gap. The CDR3 is 14 amino acids. The CDR3 reads CAISESTGSRGYTF. CDR3 DNA: TGTGCCATCAGTGAGTCGACGGGGTCAAGGGGCTACACCTTC.

The rearrangement uses TRBV7-9 and TRBJ1-6, with D unresolved. V lost 5 bases and J 9 bases, leaving 17 bases between the germline ends. This CDR3 contains 15 residues. Germline V gene data show CDR1 as SEHNR and CDR2 as FQNEAQ (reference sequence). CDR3 nucleotides: TGTGCCAGCAGCCTAGGCCTGGTTTATGGTTCACCCCTCCACTTT. Translated, it gives CASSLGLVYGSPLHF.

In the case of this clone: Other DNA sequences of this sample code for an identical CDR3. The chain couples TRBV9 to TRBJ1-6; D unclear. There are 13 residues in the CDR3. Germline CDR1 and CDR2: SGDLS and YYNGEE. Trimming pared 0 bases from V and 10 bases from J, leaving 8 bases between. The CDR3 protein is CASSVVDNSPLHF. CDR3 DNA: TGTGCCAGCAGCGTAGTTGACAACTCACCCCTCCACTTT. Full variable domain (rest looked up from reference TRBV9 and TRBJ1-6): DSGVTQTPKHLITATGQRVTLRCSPRSGDLSVYWYQQSLDQGLQFLIQYYNGEERAKGNILERFSAQQFPDLHSELNLSSLELGDSALYFCASSVVDNSPLHFGNGTRLTVT.

Comment on this clone: Other DNA sequences of this sample code for an identical CDR3. The chain has TRBV18 and TRBJ2-2; D is ambiguous. In germline, CDR1 is KGHSH, CDR2 LQKENI. Trimming removed 3 bases at V and 2 bases at J, with 4 bases between. The CDR3 extends over 13 amino acids. CDR3 bases: TGTGCCAGCTCACCCCAAAACACCGGGGAGCTGTTTTTT. Translated, it gives CASSPQNTGELFF.

The genes are TRBV7-8 and TRBJ2-5; D might be TRBD2 (6 bases). CDR1 is SGHVS and CDR2 is FQNEAQ in the germline V gene. This CDR3 has 13 residues. The ends were cut back, 7 bases at V and 5 bases at J, with 14 bases in the middle. Written as DNA, the CDR3 is TGTGCCAGCACACCGGGACTGGGGGAGACCCAGTACTTC. As protein: CASTPGLGETQYF.

The chain recombines TRBV6-1 with TRBJ1-1, with D possibly matching TRBD1 (5 bases). From germline, CDR1 is MNHNS and CDR2 SASEGT. There are 14 residues in the CDR3. The germline V and J ends were trimmed by 7 bases and 3 bases, with 15 bases remaining between them. CDR3: CASIIIRQHTEAFF. The CDR3, as DNA: TGTGCCAGCATTATTATCCGACAGCACACTGAAGCTTTCTTT.

The chain combines TRBV28 with TRBJ1-4; TRBD1 is a possible D gene (5 bases). V was trimmed by 1 base and J by 0 bases, leaving 9 bases between them. The CDR3 is made up of 16 amino acids. The germline V gene encodes CDR1 MDHEN and CDR2 SYDVKM. The CDR3 DNA reads TGTGCCAGCAGTTTATCGGGGGGTGCAACTAATGAAAAACTGTTTTTT. Encoded protein: CASSLSGGATNEKLFF.